This section outlines one TCR beta chain sequence together with its context. The V gene's germline CDR1 is SQVTM and CDR2 ANQGSEA. The junction had 7 bases not matched to a gene; V was cut back by 5 bases and J by 5 bases. CDR3 length equals 13 residues. Amplification used 60 Vbeta primers and 13 Jbeta primers. This table comes from immunoSEQ multiplex PCR, and its TCRdb copy is limited to in-frame clones, with some not included. Its listing shows roughly 100,000 clones. This specimen comes from a study of cytomegalovirus exposure and HLA in healthy donors. This sequence joins TRBV29-1 and TRBJ1-2; 8 positions match TRBD1. The sample was PBMCs. The TCR comes from a man aged 40-49 years in good health and CMV-seronegative. This CDR3 reads CSVNQGAGYGYTF. Here the CDR3 DNA reads TGCAGCGTTAACCAGGGGGCTGGGTATGGCTACACCTTC. The variable domain in full, completed from reference TRBV29-1 and TRBJ1-2, reads SAVISQKPSRDICQRGTSLTIQCQVDSQVTMMFWYRQQPGQSLTLIATANQGSEATYESGFVIDKFPISRPNLTFSTLTVSNMSPEDSSIYLCSVNQGAGYGYTFGSGTRLTVV.